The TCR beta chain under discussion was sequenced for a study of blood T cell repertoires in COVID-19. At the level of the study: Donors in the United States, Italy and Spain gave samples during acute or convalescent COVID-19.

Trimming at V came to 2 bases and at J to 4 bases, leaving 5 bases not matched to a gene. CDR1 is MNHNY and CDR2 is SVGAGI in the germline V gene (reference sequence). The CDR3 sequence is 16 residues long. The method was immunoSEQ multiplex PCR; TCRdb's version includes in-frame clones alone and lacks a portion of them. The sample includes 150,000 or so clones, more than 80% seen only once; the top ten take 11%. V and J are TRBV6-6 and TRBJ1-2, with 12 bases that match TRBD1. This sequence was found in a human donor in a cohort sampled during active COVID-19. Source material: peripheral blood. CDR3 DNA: TGTGCCAGCAGTTACCCGGGACAGGGGGCGGGCTATGGCTACACCTTC. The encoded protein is CASSYPGQGAGYGYTF.